The source of this TCR beta chain is a study of a mutant IDH1 vaccine in newly diagnosed glioma. For the study at large: Averaging roughly 40 years of age, treated patients were approximately 62% male and approximately 40% female. Study findings and constraints: Pseudoprogression apparently lacked any relation to changes in top peripheral T cell clonotypes.

TCRdb keeps only in-frame clones here, not all; method: immunoSEQ multiplex PCR. This table has around 60,000 clones, over 75% appearing once. Per germline, CDR1 SGHTA and CDR2 FQGNSA. The length of the CDR3 is 12 residues. Trimming left V 5 bases short and J 6 bases short, with 11 bases between. On this clone itself: Its antigen is still unknown.

Stated time point: week 11, during vaccination. Vaccination used 300 ug of mutant IDH1 20-mer peptide per dose, with topical imiquimod. The donors' diagnosis was new WHO grade 3 or 4 astrocytoma that was IDH1-mutant and ATRX-lost. The genes are TRBV7-2 and TRBJ2-7; D remains ambiguous. The receptor comes from a man aged 40-49 years with glioma. The sample here was PBMCs, taken from a glioma patient whose treatment included an IDH1 peptide vaccine. As DNA, the CDR3 is TGTGCCAGCAGCCAATGGACGGGCGAGCAGTACTTC. Its translation is CASSQWTGEQYF.